This is a list of T cell receptor beta chains from one sample in a study of cytomegalovirus exposure and HLA in healthy donors. Assay used: immunoSEQ multiplex PCR; TCRdb lists only in-frame clones, some missing. Counted here are 200,000 or so clones, roughly 83% occurring once; the ten biggest clones make up approximately 0.26%. The sample consisted of PBMCs. These receptors were collected from a boy younger than 18 in good health and CMV-seronegative. Each CDR3 is given with its conserved first and last residue. A D gene is named only where the DNA matches it firmly. The listing skips clone size in some rows; elsewhere it reads once, few, many or a size class.

cdr3_nt,cdr3_aa,clone_size,v_call,j_call,d_call
TGTGCCAGCAGCGGGACAGGGGGCGTATCCAACTATGGCTACACCTTC,CASSGTGGVSNYGYTF,-,TRBV9,TRBJ1-2,TRBD1
TGTGCCAGCAGCCAAACTTATGGGCAGTTCTTC,CASSQTYGQFF,-,TRBV14,TRBJ2-1,-
TGTGCCAGCAGTCCGGAGAGCTCTGGGGCCAACGTCCTGACTTTC,CASSPESSGANVLTF,-,TRBV2,TRBJ2-6,-
TGTGCCAGCAGCGTAACCGGGACATTGAACACTGAAGCTTTCTTT,CASSVTGTLNTEAFF,-,TRBV28,TRBJ1-1,-
TGCGCCAGCAGCTTGTTAGCGGGTTACAATGAGCAGTTCTTC,CASSLLAGYNEQFF,-,TRBV5-1,TRBJ2-1,TRBD2
TGTGCCACCAGGTGGCAGGGGGCAGGGGGCACTGAAGCTTTCTTT,CATRWQGAGGTEAFF,-,TRBV19,TRBJ1-1,TRBD1
TGTGCCAGCAGGGACGGACAGGGTTTGGACGAGCAGTACTTC,CASRDGQGLDEQYF,-,TRBV28,TRBJ2-7,TRBD1
TGTGCCAGTAGTAACCCATTGGGACAGGGGGCGCTTCCCAATCAGCCCCAGCATTTT,CASSNPLGQGALPNQPQHF,-,TRBV19,TRBJ1-5,TRBD1
TGTGCCAGCTTGGCCACGCCGAACACTGAAGCTTTCTTT,CASLATPNTEAFF,-,TRBV7-9,TRBJ1-1,-
TGTGCCATCAGGCCGGACAGTAAGAACACTGAAGCTTTCTTT,CAIRPDSKNTEAFF,few,TRBV10-3,TRBJ1-1,-
TGTGCCAGCAGCCAAGATCGTCGGACTAGCACCCCTGGGGCCAACGTCCTGACTTTC,CASSQDRRTSTPGANVLTF,-,TRBV4-2,TRBJ2-6,TRBD2
TGTGCCAGCAGCTTAGGAGGGGGCGGTCAGCCCCAGCATTTT,CASSLGGGGQPQHF,-,TRBV11-2,TRBJ1-5,TRBD1
TGTGCCAGCAGTGCGGGGGACTATGGCTACACCTTC,CASSAGDYGYTF,once,TRBV6-1,TRBJ1-2,-
TGTGCCAGCAGTGTGGAGAGAAAGACTAACTATGGCTACACCTTC,CASSVERKTNYGYTF,-,TRBV2,TRBJ1-2,-
TGTGCCAGCAGCTTATCGGGTATCTGGACAGATACGCAGTATTTT,CASSLSGIWTDTQYF,-,TRBV13,TRBJ2-3,-
TGCGCCAGCAGCCAGCAGGGCGGGAGGGGCACAGATACGCAGTATTTT,CASSQQGGRGTDTQYF,-,TRBV5-1,TRBJ2-3,TRBD2
TGTGCCAGCAGCCGATTTCGCCCGAGGGCCTATAATTCACCCCTCCACTTT,CASSRFRPRAYNSPLHF,-,TRBV7-9,TRBJ1-6,-
TGTGCCATCAGTCCCCATACGGGGAACGAGCAGTACTTC,CAISPHTGNEQYF,-,TRBV10-3,TRBJ2-7,-
TGTGCGTGCTTTTGGACAGGGAATTCAAACATTCAGTACTTC,CACFWTGNSNIQYF,-,TRBV30,TRBJ2-4,TRBD1
TGTGCCAGCAGCCTACAGCTATACGAGCAGTACTTC,CASSLQLYEQYF,-,TRBV11-2,TRBJ2-7,-
TGTGCCAGCAGTTACCTGAGAGCTAACTATGGCTACACCTTC,CASSYLRANYGYTF,-,TRBV6-5,TRBJ1-2,-
TGTGCCAGCGCCCAGGGGAACACTGAAGCTTTCTTT,CASAQGNTEAFF,few,TRBV11-3,TRBJ1-1,-
TGTGCCAGCAGCTCCGAACAGCGGGGGAGGAACATTCAGTACTTC,CASSSEQRGRNIQYF,-,TRBV13,TRBJ2-4,TRBD2
TGTGCCAGCACTCGGGACAGATTATACAATGAGCAGTTCTTC,CASTRDRLYNEQFF,-,TRBV6-1,TRBJ2-1,TRBD1
TGTGCCAGCAGCTCTTCGACAGGTCCCCTGCCTTACGAGCAGTACTTC,CASSSSTGPLPYEQYF,-,TRBV7-9,TRBJ2-7,-
TGTGCCTGGTCCTCTGGAGATAAGGCCTACGAGCAGTACTTC,CAWSSGDKAYEQYF,-,TRBV30,TRBJ2-7,-
TGTGCCACCACCGACTCGCGGTTCACCGGGGAGCTGTTTTTT,CATTDSRFTGELFF,-,TRBV25-1,TRBJ2-2,-
TGTGCCAGCAGACTGGGACAGGACTATGGCTACACCTTC,CASRLGQDYGYTF,-,TRBV27,TRBJ1-2,TRBD1
TGTGCCAGCACCCCTAGGTGGGAGGGTACCTACGAGCAGTACTTC,CASTPRWEGTYEQYF,-,TRBV11-2,TRBJ2-7,TRBD2
TGCGCCAGCAGCCAAGGGGACAGGGGTGAAAAACTGTTTTTT,CASSQGDRGEKLFF,-,TRBV4-1,TRBJ1-4,TRBD1
TGTGCCAGCACGACGCGGGGGGGCCTGAGCTATGAGCAGTTCTTC,CASTTRGGLSYEQFF,-,TRBV6-5,TRBJ2-1,TRBD2
TGTGCCAGCAGCCCCCTTGGACAGGTCAATCAGCCCCAGCATTTT,CASSPLGQVNQPQHF,few,TRBV28,TRBJ1-5,TRBD1
TGTGCCAGTAATTGGAGGGGTGGAGGAGGCGAGCAGTACTTC,CASNWRGGGGEQYF,-,TRBV6-5,TRBJ2-7,-
TGTGCCAGTAGTATCCTTGGACTAGCGGGGATCAATGAGCAGTTCTTC,CASSILGLAGINEQFF,-,TRBV19,TRBJ2-1,TRBD2
TGTGCCAGCAGCTTAGGAGGGGGCTCAGGGAACTATGGCTACACCTTC,CASSLGGGSGNYGYTF,-,TRBV7-8,TRBJ1-2,TRBD1
TGTGCCTGGAGAGACAGGGGGGGACACGAGCAGTACTTC,CAWRDRGGHEQYF,-,TRBV30,TRBJ2-7,TRBD1
TGTGCCAGCAGTTACTCAACACAGGGTGAGGACACTGAAGCTTTCTTT,CASSYSTQGEDTEAFF,-,TRBV6-5,TRBJ1-1,-
TGCAGCCTTTGGGAAACAGGGGGCAAGAACAATGAGCAGTTCTTC,CSLWETGGKNNEQFF,-,TRBV29-1,TRBJ2-1,TRBD1
TGTGCCAGCAGCTTCCTACTGGCAGGGTTCGGTATAGCCCCTAATGAAAAACTGTTTTTT,CASSFLLAGFGIAPNEKLFF,-,TRBV7-8,TRBJ1-4,-
TGTGCCAGCAGGGGGGGACCTGAAGCTTTCTTT,CASRGGPEAFF,-,TRBV6-5,TRBJ1-1,-
TGTGCCAGCAGCTCCCGAGGGGGCTACGAGCAGTACTTC,CASSSRGGYEQYF,-,TRBV7-8,TRBJ2-7,-